This paragraph reports one T cell receptor (beta chain). This entry comes from a study of blood T cell repertoires in COVID-19. Looking at the study overall: Donors in the United States, Italy and Spain gave samples during acute or convalescent COVID-19. T cells, B-cell-depleted T cells, or PBMCs provided the cDNA or gDNA that served as material.

The CDR3 extends over 16 amino acids. V lost 3 bases to trimming and J lost 2 bases, with 14 bases between them. Germline loops: CDR1 SGHKS, CDR2 YYEKEE (reference sequence). In the original workflow: Amplifying reference gene primers gave estimates of nucleated cell counts. Only in-frame clones appear in the TCRdb table, and some are missing; sequencing was by immunoSEQ multiplex PCR. V, J and clone size are taken as reported in that table, and D and trimming were inferred from the DNA itself. The data hold 100,000 to 120,000 clones, with over 60% observed a single time. Material: peripheral blood. This receptor was identified in a woman older than 75 with active or convalescent COVID-19. This rearrangement joins TRBV5-5 to TRBJ2-2; weak D call: TRBD1 (7 bases). The CDR3 DNA sequence: TGTGCCAGCAGCTCAACGACAGGGACTAACACCGGGGAGCTGTTTTTT. It translates to CASSSTTGTNTGELFF.